These 25 T cell receptor beta chains originate from one sample sequenced in a study of blood T cell repertoires in COVID-19. The table came from immunoSEQ multiplex PCR; TCRdb's copy has only in-frame clones and leaves some out. This sample yields roughly 240,000 clones, of which roughly 85% are seen a single time; 3% to 4.5% belongs to the top ten. Source material: PBMCs or T cells enriched from blood (not recorded which). These receptors originate from a woman between 40 and 50 years old who had been exposed to COVID-19.

V gene TRBV19 combines with J gene TRBJ1-2, with a tentative D call TRBD1 (5 bases). CDR3 length: 15 amino acids. The V end lost 6 bases, the J end lost 6 bases, and 20 bases lay between the germline ends. Germline V gene sequence: CDR1 LNHDA, CDR2 SQIVND (reference sequence). Here the CDR3 DNA reads TGTGCCAGTAGGGGGTCGACAGTCTCAACTCATGGCTACACCTTC. Amino acid sequence: CASRGSTVSTHGYTF.

This clone was seen a handful of times. The gene calls are TRBV5-4 and TRBJ2-2; the D gene is possibly TRBD1 (7 bases). CDR1 SGHNT and CDR2 YYREEE come from the germline V gene (reference sequence). CDR3 length equals 16 residues. Trimming cost V 4 bases and J 4 bases, with 17 bases left between them. CDR3: CASSTRRQGGTGELFF. The DNA for the CDR3 is TGTGCCAGCAGCACCAGACGTCAGGGGGGCACCGGGGAGCTGTTTTTT.

The rearrangement joins TRBV5-5 to TRBJ1-2; D ambiguous. V was clipped by 1 base and J by 0 bases, with 19 bases between them. The CDR3 runs to 18 residues. CDR1 SGHKS and CDR2 YYEKEE come from the germline V gene (reference sequence). The chain's CDR3 is CASSLRVIHLLTNYGYTF. The CDR3 DNA is TGTGCCAGCAGCTTGCGTGTTATCCACTTACTAACTAACTATGGCTACACCTTC.

This clone has more than one count but fewer than ten. The genes are TRBV11-2 and TRBJ1-5; D remains unclear. The V end was cut by 1 base, the J end by 0 bases, with 4 bases between. The CDR3 runs 14 residues. CDR1 is SGHAT, CDR2 FQNNGV, per germline. The CDR3 nucleotides are TGTGCCAGCAGCTTAGGCGATAGCAATCAGCCCCAGCATTTT. Amino acids: CASSLGDSNQPQHF.

The chain combines TRBV3-1 (or the pseudogene TRBV3-2) with TRBJ1-6; TRBD1 matches at 12 bases. Germline V lookup: CDR1 LGHDT, CDR2 YNNKEL (reference sequence). This CDR3 region has 17 residues. V lost 4 bases and J lost 10; bases outside the gene matches: 11. CDR3 sequence: CASSLGTGGSIGSPLHF. DNA for the CDR3: TGTGCCAGCAGCCTGGGGACAGGGGGCTCGATTGGGTCACCCCTCCACTTT.

The chain employs TRBV27 and TRBJ2-7; TRBD1 aligns across 8 bases. This CDR3 is 16 amino acids long. Trimming at V came to 3 bases and at J to 2 bases, leaving 9 bases not matched to a gene. From germline, CDR1 is MNHEY and CDR2 SMNVEV (reference sequence). The CDR3 is CASSFIGTGRTYEQYF. In DNA form, the CDR3 reads TGTGCCAGCAGTTTTATTGGGACAGGCCGAACCTACGAGCAGTACTTC.

The chain couples TRBV5-4 to TRBJ1-3, with 9 bases aligning to TRBD1. There are 15 residues in the CDR3. J gave up 5 bases and V 5 bases, and 8 bases lay outside the gene matches. The germline CDR1 and CDR2 sequences are SGHNT and YYREEE (reference sequence). In nucleotides, the CDR3 is TGTGCCAGCAGAAAGGACAGGGGAGGGAGAAACACCATATATTTT. Its translation is CASRKDRGGRNTIYF.

The chain couples TRBV5-8 to TRBJ2-1; 7 bases agree with TRBD1. Germline CDR1 reads SGHTS; CDR2 reads YDEGEE. The CDR3 is made up of 12 amino acids. With V trimmed by 4 bases and J by 12 bases, 7 bases remained unmatched. CDR3 sequence: CASSRRGKGQFF. CDR3 coding DNA: TGTGCCAGCAGCCGCAGGGGGAAAGGGCAGTTCTTC. Supplemented by reference TRBV5-8 and TRBJ2-1, the full variable domain reads EAGVTQSPTHLIKTRGQQATLRCSPISGHTSVYWYQQALGLGLQFLLWYDEGEERNRGNFPPRFSGRQFPNYSSELNVNALELEDSALYLCASSRRGKGQFFGPGTRLTVL.

The sample holds a few counts of this clone. CDR3 nucleotide sequence: TGTGCCAGCAGCGTAGGGACTAACATACTTGTGGATACGCAGTATTTT. Its translation: CASSVGTNILVDTQYF. V gene TRBV9 combines with J gene TRBJ2-3; tentatively, D is TRBD2 (6 bases). CDR3 length: 16 residues. The germline V gene has CDR1 SGDLS and CDR2 YYNGEE. V lost 0 bases and J lost 6, with 17 bases in between. Drawing the rest from reference TRBV9 and TRBJ2-3, the complete variable domain is DSGVTQTPKHLITATGQRVTLRCSPRSGDLSVYWYQQSLDQGLQFLIQYYNGEERAKGNILERFSAQQFPDLHSELNLSSLELGDSALYFCASSVGTNILVDTQYFGPGTRLTVL.

This sequence joins TRBV9 and TRBJ1-3; 10 nucleotides match TRBD1. J was trimmed by 7 bases and V by 3 bases; bases with no gene match: 4. The CDR3 spans 14 residues. Germline lookup yields CDR1 SGDLS and CDR2 YYNGEE. Written as DNA, the CDR3 is TGTGCCAGCAGCGCGCCGGGACAGGGGAACACCATATATTTT. This gives the protein CASSAPGQGNTIYF.

The V gene is TRBV28, the J gene TRBJ2-7; D unclear. Trimming stripped 4 bases from V and 4 bases from J, with 17 bases between. Per the germline V gene, CDR1 is MDHEN and CDR2 is SYDVKM. This CDR3 has 15 residues. The CDR3 region has the DNA TGTGCCAGCAGTTCCACAGCACTCTGGAAGTACGAGCAGTACTTC. Translation: CASSSTALWKYEQYF.

The chain employs TRBV27 and TRBJ2-7, with D possibly matching TRBD1 (6 bases). Germline-derived CDR1 and CDR2 are MNHEY and SMNVEV (reference sequence). V was trimmed by 3 bases and J by 0 bases, leaving 12 bases between them. The CDR3 is 15 amino acids. CDR3 in amino acids: CASSLRGGNSYEQYF. The CDR3 nucleotides are TGTGCCAGCAGTTTGAGAGGGGGAAACTCCTACGAGCAGTACTTC.

J is TRBJ2-3 and V is TRBV4-2; 10 bases are shared with TRBD2. Germline V CDR1 and CDR2: LGHNA, YNFKEQ. J lost 4 bases, V lost 0 bases, and 4 bases had no gene match. The CDR3 is 16 amino acids. CDR3 nucleotide sequence: TGTGCCAGCAGCCAAGATCAGCGGGGGGGCCCAGATACGCAGTATTTT. It translates to CASSQDQRGGPDTQYF.

This sequence joins TRBV10-3 and TRBJ1-1; 8 nucleotides match TRBD1. Germline values: CDR1 ENHRY, CDR2 SYGVKD. Trimming removed 6 bases from V and 4 bases from J; junction bases left unmatched: 13. The CDR3 consists of 16 residues. The CDR3 nucleotides are TGTGCCATCAGCCCAGGGGGCTCCGCGGGGAGCACTGAAGCTTTCTTT. Protein sequence: CAISPGGSAGSTEAFF.

V gene TRBV25-1 combines with J gene TRBJ1-4, with D perhaps TRBD1 (6 bases). This CDR3 is built from 15 residues. CDR1 and CDR2 (germline): MGHDK, SYGVNS. Trimming removed 4 bases at V and 4 bases at J, with 13 bases between. CDR3 bases: TGTGCCAGCAGTGGGTTAACAGGGTTTAATGAAAAACTGTTTTTT. As protein: CASSGLTGFNEKLFF.

In its sample, this clone was seen once. V gene TRBV10-3 combines with J gene TRBJ1-2; 9 nucleotides align to TRBD1. CDR1 is ENHRY, CDR2 SYGVKD, per germline. V was pared by 9 bases and J by 7 bases, with 12 bases of the junction left unmatched. CDR3 length: 14 amino acids. The CDR3 loop is CAIGHTGTGSGYTF. As DNA, the CDR3 is TGTGCCATTGGGCATACCGGGACAGGGAGTGGCTACACCTTC.

The CDR3 loop reads CASSYSKGQGYEQYF. Written as DNA, the CDR3 is TGTGCCAGCAGTTACTCGAAGGGACAGGGGTACGAGCAGTACTTC. The chain links TRBV6-2 or TRBV6-3 to TRBJ2-7; 10 nucleotides align to TRBD1. This CDR3 is built from 15 residues. J lost 4 bases, V lost 0 bases, and 3 bases had no gene match. CDR1 is MNHEY, CDR2 SVGEGT, per germline.

This clone was observed once. This chain uses TRBV30 with TRBJ2-3; a possible D gene is TRBD2 (5 bases). V was trimmed by 1 base and J by 0 bases, leaving 11 bases between them. The germline gives CDR1 GTSNPN, CDR2 SVGIG (reference sequence). The CDR3 runs 15 residues. In DNA form, the CDR3 reads TGTGCCTGGAGTGGAGAGGGCCAAAGCACAGATACGCAGTATTTT. Protein product: CAWSGEGQSTDTQYF.

A single count supports this clone. This chain joins TRBV2 and TRBJ1-1; 10 nucleotides match TRBD1. The CDR3 is 14 amino acids. Looked up from germline, CDR1 is SNHLY and CDR2 is FYNNEI. The V and J ends lost 8 bases and 8 bases, in that order; junction bases with no gene match: 11. The CDR3 DNA reads TGTGCCAGCCTCCGGGACAGGGGCGTCACAGAAGCTTTCTTT. Protein product: CASLRDRGVTEAFF. The entire variable domain, with the rest obtained from reference TRBV2 and TRBJ1-1, is as follows: EPEVTQTPSHQVTQMGQEVILRCVPISNHLYFYWYRQILGQKVEFLVSFYNNEISEKSEIFDDQFSVERPDGSNFTLKIRSTKLEDSAMYFCASLRDRGVTEAFFGQGTRLTVV.

V is TRBV5-1 and J is TRBJ1-6; D is ambiguous. This CDR3 has 16 residues. The V end was cut by 2 bases, the J end by 0 bases, with 9 bases between. Germline CDR1 and CDR2: SGHRS and YFSETQ. The CDR3 protein is CASSLDTNSYNSPLHF. The CDR3 region has the DNA TGCGCCAGCAGCTTAGATACAAACTCCTATAATTCACCCCTCCACTTT.

About this clone itself: This CDR3 is also generated by other DNA sequences in the sample. The chain uses TRBV29-1 and TRBJ1-4; 7 bases map to TRBD1. The CDR3 extends over 12 amino acids. Germline V gene sequence: CDR1 SQVTM, CDR2 ANQGSEA. The V segment lost 4 bases and the J segment 6 bases; nucleotides outside the gene matches: 2. CDR3 sequence (DNA): TGCAGCGTTGGTACAGGGGATGAAAAACTGTTTTTT. Translated: CSVGTGDEKLFF.

This clone appeared a few times. The chain links TRBV2 to TRBJ2-5, with D perhaps matching TRBD1 (7 bases). Trimming cost V 10 bases and J 2 bases, with 14 bases left between them. Germline lookup yields CDR1 SNHLY and CDR2 FYNNEI. This CDR3 has 13 amino acids. CDR3 sequence reads: CATTRGVQETQYF. The CDR3 nucleotides read TGTGCCACAACCAGGGGGGTTCAAGAGACCCAGTACTTC.

CDR3 sequence: CASSASATNEKLFF. The CDR3 DNA reads TGTGCCAGCAGCGCTAGTGCAACTAATGAAAAACTGTTTTTT. This chain joins TRBV7-2 and TRBJ1-4; no clear D. Germline values: CDR1 SGHTA, CDR2 FQGNSA. Between the trimmed V and J ends, which lost 5 bases and 0 bases, there was a span of 7 bases. The CDR3 runs to 14 residues.

The chain links TRBV5-8 to TRBJ2-2; tentative D call: TRBD1 (5 bases). Germline V gene lookup returns CDR1 SGHTS and CDR2 YDEGEE. The ends were cut back, 6 bases at V and 7 bases at J, with 19 bases in the middle. This CDR3 has 15 residues. The CDR3 here is CASNRAQGFDGELFF. The CDR3 region has the DNA TGTGCCAGCAACCGGGCTCAGGGATTTGACGGGGAGCTGTTTTTT.

The chain employs TRBV19 and TRBJ1-5, with TRBD1 identical over 8 bases. After removal of 8 bases from V and 5 bases from J, the junction contained 14 bases not matched to a gene. CDR3 length: 16 amino acids. Germline V gives CDR1 LNHDA, CDR2 SQIVND (reference sequence). The CDR3 region is CASGAGDRRGDQPQHF. The CDR3 region has the DNA TGTGCCAGTGGAGCCGGGGACAGGCGAGGGGATCAGCCCCAGCATTTT.